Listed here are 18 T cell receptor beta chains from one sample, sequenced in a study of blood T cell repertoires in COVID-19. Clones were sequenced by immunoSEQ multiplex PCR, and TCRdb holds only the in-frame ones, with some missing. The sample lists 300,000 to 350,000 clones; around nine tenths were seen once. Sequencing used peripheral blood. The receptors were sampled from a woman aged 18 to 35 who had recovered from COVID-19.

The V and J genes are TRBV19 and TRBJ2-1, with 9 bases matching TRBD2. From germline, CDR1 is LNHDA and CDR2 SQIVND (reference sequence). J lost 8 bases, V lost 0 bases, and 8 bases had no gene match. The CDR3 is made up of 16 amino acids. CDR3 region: CASSIEPGLAYYEQFF. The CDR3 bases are TGTGCCAGTAGTATAGAACCGGGACTAGCCTATTATGAGCAGTTCTTC.

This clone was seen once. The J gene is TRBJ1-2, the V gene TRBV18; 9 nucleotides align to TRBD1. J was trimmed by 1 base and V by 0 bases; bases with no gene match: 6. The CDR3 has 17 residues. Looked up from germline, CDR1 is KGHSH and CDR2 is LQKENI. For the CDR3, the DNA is TGTGCCAGCTCACCACCTTTGGGACAGGGTGATAACTATGGCTACACCTTC. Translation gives CASSPPLGQGDNYGYTF.

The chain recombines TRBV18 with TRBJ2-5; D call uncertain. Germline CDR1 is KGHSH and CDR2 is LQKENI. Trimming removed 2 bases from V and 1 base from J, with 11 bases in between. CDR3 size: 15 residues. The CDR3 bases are TGTGCCAGCTCACCAGAACGAGGATTCCAAGAGACCCAGTACTTC. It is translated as CASSPERGFQETQYF.

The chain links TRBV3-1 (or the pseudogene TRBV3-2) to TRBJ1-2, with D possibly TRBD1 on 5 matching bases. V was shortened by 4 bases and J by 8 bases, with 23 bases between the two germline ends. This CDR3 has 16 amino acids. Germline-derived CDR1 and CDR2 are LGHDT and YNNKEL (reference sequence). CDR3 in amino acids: CASSPWAGLVGGGYTF. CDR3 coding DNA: TGTGCCAGCAGCCCCTGGGCAGGGTTGGTCGGTGGGGGCTACACCTTC.

Here the CDR3 DNA reads TGCGCCAGCAGCCTTTGCCAGGCTAGCGGGAGCTACGAGCAGTACGTC. Its protein is CASSLCQASGSYEQYV. This chain joins TRBV4-3 and TRBJ2-7; 10 positions match TRBD2. V was pared by 4 bases and J by 3 bases, with 9 bases of the junction left unmatched. This CDR3 spans 16 amino acids. CDR1 and CDR2 (germline): LGHNA, YSLEER.

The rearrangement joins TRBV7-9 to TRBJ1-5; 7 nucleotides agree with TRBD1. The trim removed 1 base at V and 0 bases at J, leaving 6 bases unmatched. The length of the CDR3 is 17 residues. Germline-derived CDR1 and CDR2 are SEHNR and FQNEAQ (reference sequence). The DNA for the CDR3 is TGTGCCAGCAGCTTAGAGGACAGGCTTTATAGCAATCAGCCCCAGCATTTT. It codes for CASSLEDRLYSNQPQHF. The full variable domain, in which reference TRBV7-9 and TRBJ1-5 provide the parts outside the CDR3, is DTGVSQNPRHKITKRGQNVTFRCDPISEHNRLYWYRQTLGQGPEFLTYFQNEAQLEKSRLLSDRFSAERPKGSFSTLEIQRTEQGDSAMYLCASSLEDRLYSNQPQHFGDGTRLSIL.

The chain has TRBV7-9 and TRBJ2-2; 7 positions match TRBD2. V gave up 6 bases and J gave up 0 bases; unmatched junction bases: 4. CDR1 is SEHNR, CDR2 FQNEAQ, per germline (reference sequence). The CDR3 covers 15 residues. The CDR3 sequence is CASRESGTNTGELFF. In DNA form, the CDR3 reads TGTGCCAGCAGAGAGAGCGGGACGAACACCGGGGAGCTGTTTTTT.

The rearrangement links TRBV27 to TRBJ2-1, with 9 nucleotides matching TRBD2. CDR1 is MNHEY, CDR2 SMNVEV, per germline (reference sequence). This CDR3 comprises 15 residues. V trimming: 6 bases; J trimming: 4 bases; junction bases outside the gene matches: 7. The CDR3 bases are TGTGCCAGCAGCCCTCTAGCGGGACGGTACAATGAGCAGTTCTTC. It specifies CASSPLAGRYNEQFF.

Here the CDR3 DNA reads TGTGCCAGCAGCTTAGAGTTCCTAGCGGGAGGCCCTGGCTACGAGCAGTACGTC. This codes for CASSLEFLAGGPGYEQYV. The chain has TRBV11-2 and TRBJ2-7; 11 nucleotides align to TRBD2. The CDR3 covers 18 residues. Germline CDR1 reads SGHAT; CDR2 reads FQNNGV. Germline trimming cut 0 bases from V and 3 bases from J; bases unmatched to any gene: 10.

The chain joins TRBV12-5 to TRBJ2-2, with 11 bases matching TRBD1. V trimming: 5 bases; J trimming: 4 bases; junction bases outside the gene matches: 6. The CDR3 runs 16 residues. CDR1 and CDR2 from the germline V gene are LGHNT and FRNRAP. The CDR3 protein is CASGPRTGGTTGELFF. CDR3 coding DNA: TGTGCTAGTGGTCCCCGGACAGGGGGCACCACCGGGGAGCTGTTTTTT.

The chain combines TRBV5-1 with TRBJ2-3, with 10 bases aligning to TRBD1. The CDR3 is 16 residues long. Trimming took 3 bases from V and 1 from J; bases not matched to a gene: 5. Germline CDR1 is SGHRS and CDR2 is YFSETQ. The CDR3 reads CASSWGQGTGTDTQYF. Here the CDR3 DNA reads TGCGCCAGCAGCTGGGGACAGGGGACGGGCACAGATACGCAGTATTTT.

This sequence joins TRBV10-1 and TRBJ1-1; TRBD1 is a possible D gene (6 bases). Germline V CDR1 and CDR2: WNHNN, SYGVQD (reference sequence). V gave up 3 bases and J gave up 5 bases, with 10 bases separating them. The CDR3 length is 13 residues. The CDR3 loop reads CASSDQGRTEAFF. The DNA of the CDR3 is TGCGCCAGCAGTGACCAGGGGCGGACTGAAGCTTTCTTT.

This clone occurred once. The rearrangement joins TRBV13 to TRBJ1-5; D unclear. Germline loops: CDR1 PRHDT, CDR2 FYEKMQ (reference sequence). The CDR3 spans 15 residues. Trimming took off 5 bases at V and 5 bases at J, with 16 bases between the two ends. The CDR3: CASSLRWGGDQPQHF. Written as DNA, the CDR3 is TGTGCCAGCAGCCTCCGGTGGGGAGGCGATCAGCCCCAGCATTTT.

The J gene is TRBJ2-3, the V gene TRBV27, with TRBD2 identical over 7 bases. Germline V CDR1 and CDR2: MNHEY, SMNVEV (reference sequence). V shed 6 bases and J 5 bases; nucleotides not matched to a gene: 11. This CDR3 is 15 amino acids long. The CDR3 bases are TGTGCCAGCAGCCCCGGGACTACTCTTCAAGATACGCAGTATTTT. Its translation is CASSPGTTLQDTQYF.

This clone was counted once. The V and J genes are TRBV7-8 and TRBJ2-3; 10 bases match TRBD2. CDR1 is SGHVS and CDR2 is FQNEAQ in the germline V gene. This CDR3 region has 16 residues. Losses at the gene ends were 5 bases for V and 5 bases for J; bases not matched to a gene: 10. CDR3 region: CASSRRSGRAKDTQYF. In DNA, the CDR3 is TGTGCCAGCAGCCGGCGGAGCGGGAGGGCCAAAGATACGCAGTATTTT. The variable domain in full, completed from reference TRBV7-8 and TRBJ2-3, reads GAGVSQSPRYKVAKRGQDVALRCDPISGHVSLFWYQQALGQGPEFLTYFQNEAQLDKSGLPSDRFFAERPEGSVSTLKIQRTQQEDSAVYLCASSRRSGRAKDTQYFGPGTRLTVL.

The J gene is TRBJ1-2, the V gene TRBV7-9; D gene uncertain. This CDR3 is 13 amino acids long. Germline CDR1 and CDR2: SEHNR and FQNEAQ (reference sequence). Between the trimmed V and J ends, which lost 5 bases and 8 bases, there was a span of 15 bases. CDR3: CASSTSPGLGYTF. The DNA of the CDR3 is TGTGCCAGCAGCACTAGCCCGGGCCTAGGCTACACCTTC.

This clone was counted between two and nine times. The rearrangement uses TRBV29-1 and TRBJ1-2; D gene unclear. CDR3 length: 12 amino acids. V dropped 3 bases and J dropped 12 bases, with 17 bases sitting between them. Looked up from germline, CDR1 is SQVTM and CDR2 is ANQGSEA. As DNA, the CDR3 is TGCAGCGTTGATACCGTCGGCGGATTACACACCTTC. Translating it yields CSVDTVGGLHTF. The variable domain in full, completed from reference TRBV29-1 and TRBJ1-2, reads SAVISQKPSRDICQRGTSLTIQCQVDSQVTMMFWYRQQPGQSLTLIATANQGSEATYESGFVIDKFPISRPNLTFSTLTVSNMSPEDSSIYLCSVDTVGGLHTFGSGTRLTVV.

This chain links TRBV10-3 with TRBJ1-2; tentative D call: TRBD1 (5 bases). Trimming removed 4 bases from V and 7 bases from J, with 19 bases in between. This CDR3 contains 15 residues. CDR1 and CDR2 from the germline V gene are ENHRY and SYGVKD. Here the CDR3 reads CAISGAGRQGLGYTF. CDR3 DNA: TGTGCCATCAGTGGCGCGGGACGTCAAGGGCTTGGCTACACCTTC.